This TCR beta chain originates from a study of blood T cell repertoires in COVID-19 (TCRdb year 2020). For the study in its entirety: Samples covering the acute and convalescent phases of COVID-19 were provided by collaborators in the United States, Italy and Spain. The prospective study material was composed of cDNA or gDNA derived from T cells, B-cell-depleted T cells, or PBMCs. Deeply sampled blood TCRbeta repertoires from subjects exposed to, actively infected with, or recovered from COVID-19 were included in the dataset. The repertoires were made available in a free public database intended to serve as a resource for research on the immune response to SARS-CoV-2. Samples came from the ongoing ImmuneRACE study (first 160 participants) plus 1,254 subjects from 6 global collaborators. Sample metadata almost always included a de-identified subject ID, COVID-19 status, age in years and sex. Where available, HLA class I and class II types were obtained from metadata supplied by the sample provider rather than from assay-based typing. What the research found in general, with its limitations: Clinical and demographic metadata were provided uncurated, with the amount varying by source and participant.

Trimming removed 3 bases from V and 5 bases from J; the gene matches leave 7 bases unexplained. The CDR3 covers 16 residues, taking in both the cysteine and the phenylalanine. Kept here is only the CDR3 DNA, which spans 48 bases and is read in frame from base 1. CDR1 and CDR2, looked up from the germline V gene, are SGHTA and FQGNSA. The collaborating institutions used their own protocols to collect whole blood in K2EDTA tubes. For TCRbeta analysis, collaborators shipped samples as frozen whole blood, isolated PBMCs, or DNA extracted from either of those sample types. TCRbeta CDR3 regions were amplified from genomic DNA using the immunoSEQ Assay, a bias-controlled multiplex PCR. On the study's bioinformatics: Nucleated cell counts per sample were estimated from amplification of reference gene primers within the assay. To quantify the absolute abundance of each unique TCRbeta CDR3 rearrangement, sequence reads were collapsed and filtered. Productive Simpson clonality was computed per sample as the square root of Simpson's diversity index over productive rearrangements. TCRdb limited this immuneACCESS table to in-frame rearrangements with V and J called. A share of clones is missing; checked studies link under half to unresolved V genes, and the rest is unexplained. V and J calls and clone size are those listed in that table; D and trimming were worked out from the DNA. This sample is represented by some 240,000 clones; approximately 80% of them were singletons. Around 13% of the sample is held by the ten biggest clonotypes.

About this clone itself: Its antigen is not yet known. Base qualities are not recorded, but no much larger clone differs from it by a single base.

The source of this sequence is a human donor in a cohort sampled during active COVID-19. Sequences were obtained from peripheral blood. The chain couples TRBV7-2 to TRBJ1-4; 9 central nucleotides agree with TRBD1. CDR3 protein: CASSLSRGTGNEKLFF. The sequenced DNA is TGTGCCAGCAGCTTGAGCCGGGGGACAGGGAATGAAAAACTGTTTTTT.